The rows below give T cell receptor beta chains drawn from one sample of a study of OX40 agonist ivuxolimab in advanced cancers. The table came from immunoSEQ multiplex PCR; TCRdb's copy has only in-frame clones and leaves some out. The sample consists of about 100,000 clones, around 93% of them appearing once. Sequenced material: CD4+ or CD8+ T cells sorted from blood, taken in a trial of the OX40 agonist ivuxolimab. These receptors were taken from an adult with an advanced solid tumor such as melanoma, head and neck, liver or kidney cancer. Both conserved end residues are part of each CDR3. D genes are given only for firm matches.

D	J	V	CDR3	DNA
.	TRBJ2-3	TRBV6-1	CASGEVGTDTQYF	TGTGCCAGCGGCGAGGTCGGCACAGATACGCAGTATTTT
.	TRBJ1-5	TRBV10-3	CAVSDETQPQHF	TGTGCCGTCAGTGATGAGACCCAGCCCCAGCATTTT
.	TRBJ2-7	TRBV19	CASSLLGGARSYEQYF	TGTGCCAGTAGTCTTCTGGGGGGGGCGAGGTCCTACGAGCAGTACTTC
.	TRBJ2-7	TRBV5-4	CASSLEAQQYF	TGTGCCAGCAGCTTGGAGGCCCAGCAGTACTTC
.	TRBJ1-3	TRBV19	CASSIGSGNTIYF	TGTGCCAGTAGTATTGGGTCTGGAAACACCATATATTTT
.	TRBJ2-3	TRBV6-6	CASRPFSGDDTQYF	TGTGCCAGCAGGCCCTTTAGTGGGGACGATACGCAGTATTTT
.	TRBJ1-5	TRBV5-4	CASSLDPGSSDSNQPQHF	TGTGCCAGCAGCTTGGACCCCGGCAGTTCCGATAGCAATCAGCCCCAGCATTTT
.	TRBJ2-2	TRBV7-2	CASSLRTGELFF	TGTGCCAGCAGCTTAAGGACCGGGGAGCTGTTTTTT
TRBD2	TRBJ2-3	TRBV6-1	CASSVTSGGAGTDTQYF	TGTGCCAGCAGTGTAACTAGCGGGGGGGCCGGTACAGATACGCAGTATTTT
TRBD1	TRBJ2-6	TRBV5-1	CASSSAGTGPPGANVLTF	TGCGCCAGCAGCTCGGCGGGGACAGGACCCCCTGGGGCCAACGTCCTGACTTTC
.	TRBJ2-2	TRBV11-1	CASSTVGRAQYAGELFF	TGTGCCAGCAGCACCGTGGGGAGAGCCCAGTACGCCGGGGAGCTGTTTTTT
.	TRBJ2-2	TRBV18	CASSPGQDFSGTGELFF	TGTGCCAGCTCACCTGGACAGGATTTTAGCGGCACCGGGGAGCTGTTTTTT